A few counts support the clone carrying this T cell receptor (beta chain). The antigen is not known. Stated treatment: oral pan-JAK inhibitor, 5-10 mg twice daily. PBMCs were stained for CD3, CD4 and CD8, and CD4+ and CD8+ T cells were sorted. This sample was included in a study of CD8+ T cells in alopecia areata. Regarding the study as a whole: Unlike in mice, where it was clearer, TCR sharing across patients was less clear, possibly HLA-related. Throughout tofacitinib, many expanded lesional clones continued to persist in scalp and blood.

Germline lookup yields CDR1 MNHEY and CDR2 SMNVEV (reference sequence). The length of the CDR3 is 14 residues. Trimming removed 6 bases from V and 0 bases from J, with 11 bases in between. TCR sequencing used cDNA made by reverse transcription of extracted RNA. Measured with immunoSEQ multiplex PCR; TCRdb has only the in-frame clones, and not every one. Of a few hundred thousand clones in the sample, 45% to 70% were seen once. The clonotype was recovered from a human donor with alopecia areata. The source was CD4+ T cells sorted from blood, collected between weeks 51 and 54, from a patient treated with tofacitinib. The rearrangement links TRBV27 to TRBJ2-5; D is unresolved. CDR3 region: CASSSTLYQETQYF. In nucleotides, the CDR3 is TGTGCCAGCAGCTCGACCTTGTACCAAGAGACCCAGTACTTC.